The 27 T cell receptor beta chains presented below share a single source sample, sequenced in a study of blood T cell repertoires in COVID-19. Profiling relied on immunoSEQ multiplex PCR, and the TCRdb table lists in-frame clones only, not all of them. The table includes 50,000 to 60,000 clones, approximately 78% detected once. The sequenced material came from peripheral blood. The source of these receptors is a human donor in a cohort sampled during active or convalescent COVID-19.

This chain uses TRBV7-8 with TRBJ1-5; D unclear. CDR1 and CDR2 from the germline V gene are SGHVS and FQNEAQ. The CDR3 extends over 15 amino acids. Trimming stripped 6 bases from V and 5 bases from J, with 17 bases between. The CDR3 region is CASSFQRQVYQPQHF. Here the CDR3 DNA reads TGTGCCAGCAGTTTCCAGCGGCAGGTGTATCAGCCCCAGCATTTT.

The rearrangement joins TRBV7-9 to TRBJ2-3; D might be TRBD1 (5 bases). Germline CDR1 and CDR2: SEHNR and FQNEAQ (reference sequence). This CDR3 comprises 12 residues. The V and J ends lost 4 bases and 6 bases respectively, with 8 bases between them. CDR3 sequence: CASSWSGDTQYF. The CDR3 nucleotides are TGTGCCAGCAGCTGGTCAGGGGATACGCAGTATTTT.

The chain employs TRBV3-1 (or the pseudogene TRBV3-2) and TRBJ1-2; D call uncertain. This CDR3 comprises 14 residues. The germline V and J ends were trimmed by 0 bases and 4 bases, with 9 bases remaining between them. CDR1 is LGHDT, CDR2 YNNKEL, per germline (reference sequence). CDR3 protein: CASSQERPGYGYTF. CDR3 DNA sequence: TGTGCCAGCAGCCAAGAAAGACCAGGCTATGGCTACACCTTC.

The chain uses TRBV7-2 and TRBJ2-1; 9 bases are shared with TRBD1. CDR1 and CDR2 (germline): SGHTA, FQGNSA. Trimming cost V 4 bases and J 4 bases; bases outside gene matches: 11. CDR3 length equals 17 residues. The CDR3 DNA follows: TGTGCCAGCAGCTCTGCGATCGGGACAGGGTGGTACAATGAGCAGTTCTTC. This translates into CASSSAIGTGWYNEQFF.

This chain joins TRBV4-2 and TRBJ2-7, with TRBD2 matching over 9 bases. This CDR3 region has 17 residues. Germline V gene sequence: CDR1 LGHNA, CDR2 YNFKEQ. The V gene end was trimmed by 0 bases and the J gene end by 0 bases; junction bases not matched to a gene: 6. The DNA of the CDR3 is TGTGCCAGCAGCCAAGATATGGCTAGCGGGACCTCCTACGAGCAGTACTTC. Translation: CASSQDMASGTSYEQYF.

The V gene is TRBV5-1, the J gene TRBJ1-2; the D gene is possibly TRBD1 (5 bases). From germline, CDR1 is SGHRS and CDR2 YFSETQ. The V gene lost 4 bases and the J gene lost 1 base, with 14 bases spanning the gap. There are 15 residues in the CDR3. CDR3 sequence reads: CASSPDGGFNYGYTF. CDR3 in DNA: TGCGCCAGCAGCCCGGACGGGGGTTTTAACTATGGCTACACCTTC.

The rearrangement uses TRBV5-1 and TRBJ2-2; D possibly corresponds to TRBD2 (5 bases). V was clipped by 5 bases and J by 8 bases, with 16 bases between them. The germline V gene encodes CDR1 SGHRS and CDR2 YFSETQ. This CDR3 spans 14 amino acids. This CDR3 is CASSHGVTRGELFF. CDR3 DNA sequence: TGCGCCAGCAGTCACGGGGTGACACGGGGGGAGCTGTTTTTT.

V and J are TRBV10-1 and TRBJ2-7; 8 bases line up with TRBD1. Per germline, CDR1 WNHNN and CDR2 SYGVQD (reference sequence). CDR3 size: 15 residues. Losses at the gene ends were 5 bases for V and 0 bases for J; bases not matched to a gene: 6. The CDR3 region has the DNA TGCGCCAGCAGTTACAGGGGGATAACCTCCTACGAGCAGTACTTC. It specifies CASSYRGITSYEQYF.

The chain combines TRBV19 with TRBJ2-1; 7 nucleotides agree with TRBD1. With V trimmed by 6 bases and J by 0 bases, 14 bases remained unmatched. Germline V gene data show CDR1 as LNHDA and CDR2 as SQIVND (reference sequence). The CDR3 is 18 amino acids. The CDR3 bases are TGTGCCAGTAGCCCACCGATGGACAGGTACAGCTCCTACAATGAGCAGTTCTTC. Its translation is CASSPPMDRYSSYNEQFF.

This clone was seen a single time. The CDR3 sequence: CASSPVTDNEQFF. As DNA, the CDR3 is TGTGCCAGCAGCCCCGTGACAGACAATGAGCAGTTCTTC. This chain links TRBV6-5 with TRBJ2-1, with a weak D call TRBD1 (5 bases). The CDR3 totals 13 residues. The ends were cut back, 6 bases at V and 5 bases at J, with 11 bases in the middle. Germline V CDR1 and CDR2: MNHEY, SVGAGI.

The chain recombines TRBV11-3 with TRBJ1-5; the D is unclear. CDR3 length: 19 amino acids. The V and J ends lost 3 bases and 5 bases respectively, with 26 bases between them. Germline lookup yields CDR1 SGHNT and CDR2 YENEEA. In DNA, the CDR3 is TGTGCCAGCAGCTTCTCATGGGATACGGGGAGCAATAGATATCAGCCCCAGCATTTT. Protein: CASSFSWDTGSNRYQPQHF. The full variable domain, in which reference TRBV11-3 and TRBJ1-5 provide the parts outside the CDR3, is EAGVVQSPRYKIIEKKQPVAFWCNPISGHNTLYWYLQNLGQGPELLIRYENEEAVDDSQLPKDRFSAERLKGVDSTLKIQPAELGDSAVYLCASSFSWDTGSNRYQPQHFGDGTRLSIL.

The chain combines TRBV14 with TRBJ1-6; unclear D gene. Germline V gives CDR1 SGHDN, CDR2 FVKESK. The CDR3 loop spans 15 amino acids. The V and J ends lost 2 bases and 9 bases respectively, with 14 bases between them. The CDR3 region is CASSQYDDGGSPLHF. In DNA form, the CDR3 reads TGTGCCAGCAGCCAATATGACGACGGAGGTTCACCCCTCCACTTT.

The chain carries TRBV24-1 and TRBJ2-3; 10 nucleotides agree with TRBD2. This CDR3 is built from 15 residues. Trimming at V came to 5 bases and at J to 3 bases, leaving 4 bases not matched to a gene. CDR1 is KGHDR, CDR2 SFDVKD, per germline. DNA for the CDR3: TGTGCCACCAGTGGGGCTAGCGGGGGAACAGATACGCAGTATTTT. Its protein is CATSGASGGTDTQYF.

The chain combines TRBV12-5 with TRBJ2-7, with TRBD1 as a possible D gene (6 bases). V lost 5 bases to trimming and J lost 2 bases, with 10 bases between them. Germline V gives CDR1 LGHNT, CDR2 FRNRAP. The CDR3 sequence is 13 residues long. CDR3: CASGQGLAYEQYF. Here the CDR3 DNA reads TGTGCTAGTGGTCAGGGGTTAGCCTACGAGCAGTACTTC.

This chain links TRBV7-9 with TRBJ2-5, with 7 bases matching TRBD1. Germline V gives CDR1 SEHNR, CDR2 FQNEAQ (reference sequence). V dropped 5 bases and J dropped 2; count of bases not matched to a gene: 5. The CDR3 consists of 14 residues. This CDR3 reads CASSLRQGQETQYF. The CDR3 DNA is TGTGCCAGCAGCCTCCGACAGGGTCAAGAGACCCAGTACTTC.

The chain links TRBV6-1 to TRBJ1-6; TRBD1 might be the D (5 bases). Trimming left V 4 bases short and J 5 bases short, with 15 bases between. The CDR3 contains 16 residues. Germline-derived CDR1 and CDR2 are MNHNS and SASEGT. CDR3 sequence: CASSAHPRVDNSPLHF. In DNA, the CDR3 is TGTGCCAGCAGTGCCCATCCCAGGGTAGATAATTCACCCCTCCACTTT.

The rearrangement links TRBV7-9 to TRBJ1-4, with D unclear. Germline V gives CDR1 SEHNR, CDR2 FQNEAQ (reference sequence). V lost 5 bases and J lost 5, with 6 bases in between. The CDR3 length is 12 residues. The CDR3 region is CASSPLNEKLFF. For the CDR3, the DNA is TGTGCCAGCAGCCCCCTAAATGAAAAACTGTTTTTT. Full variable domain (remainder filled in from reference TRBV7-9 and TRBJ1-4): DTGVSQNPRHKITKRGQNVTFRCDPISEHNRLYWYRQTLGQGPEFLTYFQNEAQLEKSRLLSDRFSAERPKGSFSTLEIQRTEQGDSAMYLCASSPLNEKLFFGSGTQLSVL.

This chain uses TRBV6-5 with TRBJ1-4, with D perhaps TRBD1 (5 bases). Per germline, CDR1 MNHEY and CDR2 SVGAGI. The V gene lost 6 bases and the J gene lost 3 bases, with 14 bases spanning the gap. This CDR3 is built from 15 residues. CDR3 DNA sequence: TGTGCCAGCAGCATTATGACAGCCTCTAATGAAAAACTGTTTTTT. Translation gives CASSIMTASNEKLFF.

This clone was seen just once. The V gene is TRBV9, the J gene TRBJ2-2; D is ambiguous. Germline V CDR1 and CDR2: SGDLS, YYNGEE. V was pared by 0 bases and J by 7 bases, with 10 bases between. CDR3 size: 14 residues. CDR3: CASSVATAGGELFF. The CDR3 coding sequence is TGTGCCAGCAGCGTAGCTACGGCAGGCGGGGAGCTGTTTTTT.

V gene TRBV7-8 combines with J gene TRBJ2-7, with TRBD1 matching over 11 bases. CDR1 is SGHVS and CDR2 is FQNEAQ in the germline V gene. V shed 5 bases and J 4 bases; nucleotides not matched to a gene: 4. This CDR3 comprises 14 residues. The DNA for the CDR3 is TGTGCCAGCAGCATTGGGACAGGGGGGTACGAGCAGTACTTC. It specifies CASSIGTGGYEQYF.

The rearrangement uses TRBV5-8 and TRBJ1-6; D is undetermined. Germline CDR1 reads SGHTS; CDR2 reads YDEGEE. This CDR3 spans 16 amino acids. With 2 bases removed from V and 8 bases from J, the gap between germline ends came to 17 bases. The CDR3 is CASSFRLGGMDSPLHF. CDR3 nucleotide sequence: TGTGCCAGCAGCTTCCGTCTCGGCGGTATGGATTCACCCCTCCACTTT. Full variable domain (remainder filled in from reference TRBV5-8 and TRBJ1-6): EAGVTQSPTHLIKTRGQQATLRCSPISGHTSVYWYQQALGLGLQFLLWYDEGEERNRGNFPPRFSGRQFPNYSSELNVNALELEDSALYLCASSFRLGGMDSPLHFGNGTRLTVT.

The chain links TRBV9 to TRBJ2-1; 8 positions agree with TRBD2. This CDR3 is built from 16 residues. The V segment lost 0 bases and the J segment 9 bases; nucleotides outside the gene matches: 11. Germline loops: CDR1 SGDLS, CDR2 YYNGEE. The CDR3 reads CASSVVDRGGLSEQFF. The CDR3 DNA sequence: TGTGCCAGCAGCGTAGTAGATCGGGGGGGCCTTAGTGAGCAGTTCTTC. The full variable domain, its missing parts supplied by reference TRBV9 and TRBJ2-1, is DSGVTQTPKHLITATGQRVTLRCSPRSGDLSVYWYQQSLDQGLQFLIQYYNGEERAKGNILERFSAQQFPDLHSELNLSSLELGDSALYFCASSVVDRGGLSEQFFGPGTRLTVL.

V gene TRBV10-3 combines with J gene TRBJ1-6; maybe TRBD1 (6 bases). V was pared by 11 bases and J by 5 bases, with 19 bases between. The CDR3 contains 15 residues. In germline, CDR1 is ENHRY, CDR2 SYGVKD. CDR3 region: CAEGGRKTNNSPLHF. The CDR3 DNA sequence: TGTGCCGAGGGGGGGCGCAAGACGAATAATTCACCCCTCCACTTT.

The chain couples TRBV4-2 to TRBJ2-3; no firm D call. The CDR3 has 16 residues. V dropped 1 base and J dropped 0 bases, with 11 bases sitting between them. The germline V gene encodes CDR1 LGHNA and CDR2 YNFKEQ. The CDR3 is CASSQVGPASTDTQYF. CDR3 sequence (DNA): TGTGCCAGCAGCCAAGTTGGGCCTGCTAGCACAGATACGCAGTATTTT.

This clone was seen only a few times. This rearrangement joins TRBV4-1 to TRBJ2-1; tentative D call: TRBD1 (5 bases). The germline CDR1 and CDR2 sequences are MGHRA and YSYEKL. This CDR3 region has 16 residues. Trimming took off 5 bases at V and 0 bases at J, with 14 bases between the two ends. CDR3 region: CASSKTAPSSYNEQFF. Here the CDR3 DNA reads TGCGCCAGCAGCAAGACAGCCCCGAGCTCCTACAATGAGCAGTTCTTC.

The rearrangement joins TRBV19 to TRBJ1-5; 7 bases map to TRBD1. The V and J ends lost 4 bases and 3 bases, in that order; junction bases with no gene match: 6. The CDR3 has 15 residues. CDR1 and CDR2 from the germline V gene are LNHDA and SQIVND (reference sequence). The CDR3 nucleotides are TGTGCCAGTAGTACAGGACAGGCGAACAATCAGCCCCAGCATTTT. Its translation: CASSTGQANNQPQHF.

This rearrangement joins TRBV28 to TRBJ2-5; TRBD2 is a possible D gene (6 bases). This CDR3 spans 12 amino acids. Trimming took off 5 bases at V and 5 bases at J, with 9 bases between the two ends. CDR1 MDHEN and CDR2 SYDVKM come from the germline V gene. The CDR3 protein is CASSGGRETQYF. The CDR3 DNA reads TGTGCCAGCAGTGGTGGGAGGGAGACCCAGTACTTC.